This TCR beta chain was retrieved from a study of T-cell memory formation after mild COVID-19. Looking at the study overall: Largely, TCR clusters stayed within a single donor.

The CDR3 totals 14 residues. Germline V gene lookup returns CDR1 GTSNPN and CDR2 SVGIG (reference sequence). Deletions cut 6 bases from V and 1 base from J, with 15 bases between. From the 5' RACE reads, TCRdb called clonotypes with MiXCR, one entry per CDR3 protein. The sample records about 82,000 distinct CDR3 sequences, more than 13% being singletons. This rearrangement joins TRBV30 to TRBJ2-5; D call uncertain. Material for sequencing was PBMCs or a T cell subset sorted from them (not recorded which). This TCR derives from a man aged 18-30 years who had mild COVID-19 (a few samples of this study predate the infection). Cell type and time point are not known. Here the CDR3 reads CACQYQLLQETQYF. The CDR3 bases are TGTGCCTGCCAATATCAACTACTCCAAGAGACCCAGTACTTC.